This TCR beta chain was recorded in a study of blood T cell repertoires in COVID-19. Looking at the study overall: The analysed material was cDNA or gDNA that came from T cells, B-cell-depleted T cells, or PBMCs.

Assay: immunoSEQ multiplex PCR; the TCRdb copy retains only in-frame clones and omits some. Of hundreds of thousands of clones in the sample, around nine tenths were seen once. The sample taken for sequencing was peripheral blood. The sequence was obtained from a man aged 70-80 years with acute or convalescent COVID-19.

The CDR3 DNA sequence: TGTGCCAGCAGCCAACTAGCGGGCAAAGAGCAGTACTTC. Protein sequence: CASSQLAGKEQYF. The chain employs TRBV3-1 (or the pseudogene TRBV3-2) and TRBJ2-7; 8 positions match TRBD2. Per germline, CDR1 LGHDT and CDR2 YNNKEL (reference sequence). The V gene end was trimmed by 2 bases and the J gene end by 7 bases; junction bases not matched to a gene: 4. The CDR3 is made up of 13 amino acids.